The 13 T cell receptor beta chains given below trace back to one sample, sequenced in a study of TIL therapy for anti-PD-1-resistant metastatic lung cancer. The libraries were made with immunoSEQ v3. Sequencing used immunoSEQ multiplex PCR; TCRdb keeps in-frame clones, though not all of them. The repertoire holds about 100,000 clones, with about three fifths as singletons. Time point in this sample: pre-treatment sample, taken before nivolumab and TIL therapy. Pleural nodules or supraclavicular lymph nodes made up most of the excised metastases sampled. The sample in question was tumor tissue, obtained at baseline. The receptors derive from a person between 30 and 80 years old with non-small cell lung cancer.

The gene calls are TRBV6-5 and TRBJ1-2, with D perhaps TRBD1 (5 bases). The germline V gene encodes CDR1 MNHEY and CDR2 SVGAGI. V was shortened by 1 base and J by 4 bases, with 16 bases between the two germline ends. The CDR3 covers 16 residues. The CDR3 sequence is CASSYWGSGVSYGYTF. In DNA form, the CDR3 reads TGTGCCAGCAGTTACTGGGGGTCGGGCGTCAGCTATGGCTACACCTTC.

This clone appeared once. The V and J genes are TRBV25-1 and TRBJ2-7, with D possibly being TRBD2 (6 bases). V lost 4 bases and J lost 0, with 10 bases in between. CDR3 length: 14 amino acids. The germline V gene encodes CDR1 MGHDK and CDR2 SYGVNS. The CDR3 sequence: CASSVGGNSYEQYF. The CDR3 DNA reads as TGTGCCAGCAGTGTAGGAGGGAACTCCTACGAGCAGTACTTC.

The chain links TRBV27 to TRBJ2-3; 7 bases fit TRBD2. Germline V gene data show CDR1 as MNHEY and CDR2 as SMNVEV (reference sequence). The CDR3 spans 15 residues. V lost 3 bases to trimming and J lost 4 bases; unmatched junction nucleotides: 7. The CDR3 region has the DNA TGTGCCAGCAGTTTTTGGGGGAGGGCCTCAGATACGCAGTATTTT. Protein product: CASSFWGRASDTQYF.

The V call is TRBV7-2, the J call TRBJ1-2; maybe TRBD1 (5 bases). There are 14 residues in the CDR3. Germline assignment: CDR1 SGHTA and CDR2 FQGNSA. The germline V and J ends were trimmed by 3 bases and 5 bases, with 13 bases remaining between them. This CDR3 reads CASSLRDGLYGYTF. For the CDR3, the DNA is TGTGCCAGCAGCTTGAGGGACGGACTATATGGCTACACCTTC.

The chain links TRBV10-2 to TRBJ2-7; 8 nucleotides line up with TRBD2. Germline V gene sequence: CDR1 WSHSY, CDR2 SAAADI. V gave up 7 bases and J gave up 0 bases; unmatched junction bases: 5. The CDR3 sequence is 14 residues long. This chain's CDR3 is CASKIAGSSYEQYF. The CDR3 DNA follows: TGCGCCAGCAAGATAGCGGGGAGCTCCTACGAGCAGTACTTC.

This clone was recorded at least ten times. The rearrangement uses TRBV7-8 and TRBJ2-1, with D possibly being TRBD1 or TRBD2 (6 bases each). The ends were cut back, 5 bases at V and 6 bases at J, with 14 bases in the middle. The germline V gene encodes CDR1 SGHVS and CDR2 FQNEAQ. This CDR3 spans 14 amino acids. DNA for the CDR3: TGTGCCAGCAGCCGCCAGAGGGGGGTCAATGAGCAGTTCTTC. Translating it yields CASSRQRGVNEQFF.

This clone was detected only once. The chain is built from TRBV28 and TRBJ2-7; the D gene is possibly TRBD2 (5 bases). In germline, CDR1 is MDHEN, CDR2 SYDVKM. The V end was cut by 5 bases, the J end by 5 bases, with 16 bases between. This CDR3 is built from 14 residues. CDR3 coding DNA: TGTGCCAGCAGTGCGGACTGGGATGGAAACGAGCAGTACTTC. Translated: CASSADWDGNEQYF.

This clone was seen a handful of times. The chain links TRBV7-9 to TRBJ2-1; 9 positions agree with TRBD2. Germline values: CDR1 SEHNR, CDR2 FQNEAQ (reference sequence). V was pared by 3 bases and J by 4 bases, with 4 bases of the junction left unmatched. The CDR3 is 15 amino acids. CDR3 amino acids: CASSFHLAGYNEQFF. CDR3 DNA sequence: TGTGCCAGCAGCTTCCACCTAGCGGGGTACAATGAGCAGTTCTTC.

V is TRBV9 and J is TRBJ2-5; 9 nucleotides line up with TRBD2. Germline-derived CDR1 and CDR2 are SGDLS and YYNGEE. J was trimmed by 0 bases and V by 3 bases; bases with no gene match: 3. The CDR3 sequence is 15 residues long. In nucleotides, the CDR3 is TGTGCCAGCAGCGCAAGCGGGGGGTACCAAGAGACCCAGTACTTC. Translating it yields CASSASGGYQETQYF. Full variable domain (missing parts from reference TRBV9 and TRBJ2-5): DSGVTQTPKHLITATGQRVTLRCSPRSGDLSVYWYQQSLDQGLQFLIQYYNGEERAKGNILERFSAQQFPDLHSELNLSSLELGDSALYFCASSASGGYQETQYFGPGTRLLVL.

V is TRBV29-1 and J is TRBJ1-2; D is ambiguous. The CDR3 totals 11 residues. CDR1 and CDR2 from the germline V gene are SQVTM and ANQGSEA. Trimming stripped 3 bases from V and 2 bases from J, with 4 bases between. CDR3 sequence: CSVELNYGYTF. The CDR3 DNA follows: TGCAGCGTTGAGCTGAACTATGGCTACACCTTC.

This rearrangement joins TRBV7-9 to TRBJ2-1; D perhaps matches TRBD1 (6 bases). Germline CDR1 and CDR2: SEHNR and FQNEAQ (reference sequence). The CDR3 extends over 13 amino acids. Trimming removed 9 bases at V and 5 bases at J, with 14 bases between. The CDR3 coding sequence is TGTGCCAGTACGATGCAGGGGAACAATGAGCAGTTCTTC. Translation gives CASTMQGNNEQFF.

This clone was seen a few times. The chain couples TRBV2 to TRBJ2-7; D is undetermined. CDR1 SNHLY and CDR2 FYNNEI come from the germline V gene. With 6 bases removed from V and 2 bases from J, the gap between germline ends came to 14 bases. The CDR3 extends over 14 amino acids. DNA for the CDR3: TGTGCCAGCAGGGGAACAAAGGACCCCTACGAGCAGTACTTC. Protein: CASRGTKDPYEQYF.

This clone has a handful of counts. The rearrangement joins TRBV25-1 to TRBJ1-1; D is uncertain. Germline CDR1 is MGHDK and CDR2 is SYGVNS. V lost 6 bases and J lost 3, with 14 bases in between. This CDR3 region has 14 residues. This chain's CDR3 is CASRTESQDTEAFF. CDR3 in DNA: TGTGCCAGCAGAACAGAGTCCCAGGACACTGAAGCTTTCTTT.